This T cell receptor (beta chain) is drawn from a study of blood T cell repertoires in COVID-19. Across the whole study: Italy, Spain and the United States were the sources of the convalescent and acute COVID-19 samples. In each case, the material was cDNA or gDNA derived from T cells, B-cell-depleted T cells, or PBMCs.

With 3 bases removed from V and 3 bases from J, the gap between germline ends came to 9 bases. Germline CDR1 reads LNHDA; CDR2 reads SQIVND (reference sequence). This CDR3 spans 13 amino acids. The authors' processing: Counts of nucleated cells, estimated from reference gene primer amplification, were obtained. This table comes from immunoSEQ multiplex PCR, and its TCRdb copy is limited to in-frame clones, with some not included. D and trimming come from the DNA, and the V and J calls and clone size come from that table. Seen here are some 320,000 clones, roughly 86% observed once, and the top ten hold roughly 8%.

The receptor's source is a woman aged 50 to 60 who had recovered from COVID-19. The specimen sequenced was peripheral blood. This chain uses TRBV19 with TRBJ2-7, with a tentative D call TRBD1 (6 bases). CDR3 DNA: TGTGCCAGTAGTATGGCCAGGGGCTACGAGCAGTACTTC. It translates to CASSMARGYEQYF.